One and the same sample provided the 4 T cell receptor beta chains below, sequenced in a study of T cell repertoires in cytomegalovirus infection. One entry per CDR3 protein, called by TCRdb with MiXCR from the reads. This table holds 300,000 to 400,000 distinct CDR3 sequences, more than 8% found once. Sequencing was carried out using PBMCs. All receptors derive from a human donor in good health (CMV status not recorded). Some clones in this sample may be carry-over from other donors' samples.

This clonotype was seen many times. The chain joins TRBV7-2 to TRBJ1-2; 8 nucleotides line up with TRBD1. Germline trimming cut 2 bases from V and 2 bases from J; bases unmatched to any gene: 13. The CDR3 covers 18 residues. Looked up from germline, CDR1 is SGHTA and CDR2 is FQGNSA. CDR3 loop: CASSLTTGQGGINYGYTF. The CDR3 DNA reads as TGTGCCAGCAGCTTAACCACCGGACAGGGAGGGATCAACTATGGCTACACCTTC.

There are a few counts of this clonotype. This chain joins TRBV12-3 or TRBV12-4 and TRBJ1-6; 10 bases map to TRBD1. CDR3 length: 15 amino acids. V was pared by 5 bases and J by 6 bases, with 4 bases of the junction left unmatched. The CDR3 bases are TGTGCCAGCAGTCGCAGACAGGGGGCTAATTCACCCCTCCACTTT. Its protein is CASSRRQGANSPLHF.

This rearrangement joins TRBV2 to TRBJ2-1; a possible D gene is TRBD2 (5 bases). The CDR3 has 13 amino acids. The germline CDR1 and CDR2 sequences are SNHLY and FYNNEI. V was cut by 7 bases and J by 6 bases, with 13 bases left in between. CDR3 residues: CASNQGLRNEQFF. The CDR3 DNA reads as TGTGCCAGCAATCAAGGACTGCGCAATGAGCAGTTCTTC.

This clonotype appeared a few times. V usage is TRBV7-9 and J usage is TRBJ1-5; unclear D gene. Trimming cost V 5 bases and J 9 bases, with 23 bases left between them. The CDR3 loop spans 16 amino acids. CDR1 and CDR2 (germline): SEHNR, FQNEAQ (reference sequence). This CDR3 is CASSPYPGPQSGPQHF. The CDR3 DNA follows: TGTGCCAGCAGCCCATACCCCGGGCCCCAGAGCGGGCCCCAGCATTTT.